The 28 T cell receptor beta chains below all came from one sample that was sequenced in a study of cytomegalovirus exposure and HLA in healthy donors. 60 Vbeta and 13 Jbeta primers were used in PCR. Sequencing was performed with immunoSEQ multiplex PCR; in TCRdb, only in-frame clones are kept and a portion is missing. This table holds around 150,000 clones, around four fifths found once. Material: PBMCs. All receptors derive from a man aged 18 to 35 in good health and CMV-seropositive.

This clone was seen a handful of times. The rearrangement joins TRBV27 to TRBJ2-1; no firm D call. V was trimmed by 5 bases and J by 5 bases, leaving 16 bases between them. CDR1 is MNHEY and CDR2 is SMNVEV in the germline V gene (reference sequence). The CDR3 extends over 15 amino acids. CDR3 coding DNA: TGTGCCAGCAGTCGGAGTAGTGGGTCAAACAATGAGCAGTTCTTC. Translation: CASSRSSGSNNEQFF.

This chain links TRBV7-2 with TRBJ2-2; tentatively, D is TRBD1 (6 bases). The CDR3 is 14 residues long. The germline gives CDR1 SGHTA, CDR2 FQGNSA. Trimming took 3 bases from V and 2 from J, leaving 7 bases between them. CDR3 nucleotides: TGTGCCAGCAGCTTCAGGGGAAACACCGGGGAGCTGTTTTTT. This gives the protein CASSFRGNTGELFF.

The rearrangement links TRBV7-8 to TRBJ1-5; D might be TRBD1 (6 bases). Germline CDR1 and CDR2: SGHVS and FQNEAQ. This CDR3 region has 16 residues. Trimming removed 1 base from V and 7 bases from J, with 17 bases in between. The CDR3 DNA reads TGTGCCAGCAGCTTAGGCCACAGGGACATCCTCCAGCCCCAGCATTTT. Amino acid sequence: CASSLGHRDILQPQHF.

The chain is built from TRBV6-6 and TRBJ2-1; D is unresolved. The CDR3 has 12 amino acids. The germline CDR1 and CDR2 sequences are MNHNY and SVGAGI (reference sequence). Trimming took 8 bases from V and 9 from J, leaving 14 bases between them. The chain's CDR3 is CASGPILIEQFF. Here the CDR3 DNA reads TGTGCCAGCGGGCCCATACTCATTGAGCAGTTCTTC.

The rearrangement joins TRBV9 to TRBJ1-6; D remains unclear. CDR1 and CDR2 from the germline V gene are SGDLS and YYNGEE. The CDR3 contains 16 residues. With 3 bases removed from V and 3 bases from J, the gap between germline ends came to 13 bases. The CDR3 DNA is TGTGCCAGCAGCGCCTTGGCCGGGGTCTATAATTCACCCCTCCACTTT. It translates to CASSALAGVYNSPLHF. Complete variable domain (other parts from reference TRBV9 and TRBJ1-6): DSGVTQTPKHLITATGQRVTLRCSPRSGDLSVYWYQQSLDQGLQFLIQYYNGEERAKGNILERFSAQQFPDLHSELNLSSLELGDSALYFCASSALAGVYNSPLHFGNGTRLTVT.

V is TRBV13 and J is TRBJ1-1; no clear D. The CDR3 covers 13 residues. Trimming pared 0 bases from V and 7 bases from J, leaving 9 bases between. The germline CDR1 and CDR2 sequences are PRHDT and FYEKMQ (reference sequence). DNA of the CDR3: TGTGCCAGCAGCTTAGGGCGGCGTTTTGAAGCTTTCTTT. This sequence encodes CASSLGRRFEAFF.

The CDR3 region has the DNA TGTGCCAGCAGCTCCGGGACTAGCGGGAGAAAGGAGCAGTACTTC. Translated: CASSSGTSGRKEQYF. The chain combines TRBV13 with TRBJ2-7; 14 bases are shared with TRBD2. Germline lookup yields CDR1 PRHDT and CDR2 FYEKMQ (reference sequence). V lost 4 bases and J lost 7; bases outside the gene matches: 6. The CDR3 has 15 residues.

This chain uses TRBV5-1 with TRBJ2-5, with TRBD2 identical over 7 bases. V lost 4 bases and J lost 7; bases outside the gene matches: 10. The CDR3 contains 14 residues. Germline V gene data show CDR1 as SGHRS and CDR2 as YFSETQ. CDR3 region: CASSGSGGVATQYF. The CDR3 DNA follows: TGCGCCAGCAGCGGCTCGGGAGGAGTGGCGACCCAGTACTTC.

The chain is built from TRBV19 and TRBJ2-7; the match to TRBD2 covers 12 bases. The V gene end was trimmed by 5 bases and the J gene end by 6 bases; junction bases not matched to a gene: 8. The CDR3 consists of 15 residues. The germline V gene encodes CDR1 LNHDA and CDR2 SQIVND (reference sequence). The CDR3 protein is CASSAPTSGSGEQYF. The CDR3, as DNA: TGTGCCAGTAGTGCCCCGACTAGCGGGAGTGGCGAGCAGTACTTC.

As DNA, the CDR3 is TGTGCCAGCAGCCAAGGGTGGACTAACTACAATGAGCAGTTCTTC. Protein sequence: CASSQGWTNYNEQFF. The chain recombines TRBV4-2 with TRBJ2-1, with D tentatively TRBD2 (6 bases). Germline V gene data show CDR1 as LGHNA and CDR2 as YNFKEQ. V was cut by 1 base and J by 3 bases, with 10 bases left in between. This CDR3 is 15 amino acids long.

This rearrangement joins TRBV7-8 to TRBJ2-1, with D perhaps TRBD1 (5 bases). V lost 1 base and J lost 7, with 14 bases in between. This CDR3 contains 15 residues. Germline V CDR1 and CDR2: SGHVS, FQNEAQ. This CDR3 is CASSLGARKGNEQFF. The CDR3 coding sequence is TGTGCCAGCAGCTTAGGGGCTAGAAAGGGGAATGAGCAGTTCTTC.

This chain links TRBV13 with TRBJ2-3, with 10 bases matching TRBD2. The CDR3 has 15 amino acids. The J segment lost 1 base and the V segment lost 4 bases, leaving 2 bases of the junction unmatched. Germline values: CDR1 PRHDT, CDR2 FYEKMQ (reference sequence). As DNA, the CDR3 is TGTGCCAGCAGCTCTAGCGGGGGACGCACAGATACGCAGTATTTT. Translated: CASSSSGGRTDTQYF.

V and J are TRBV15 and TRBJ2-1; TRBD1 aligns across 8 bases. The CDR3 is made up of 16 amino acids. Germline trimming cut 5 bases from V and 6 bases from J; bases unmatched to any gene: 12. Germline values: CDR1 LNHNV, CDR2 YYDKDF (reference sequence). Written as DNA, the CDR3 is TGTGCCACCAGCGGATATCGGACAGGGTGGGGCAATGAGCAGTTCTTC. This sequence encodes CATSGYRTGWGNEQFF. The full variable domain, in which reference TRBV15 and TRBJ2-1 provide the parts outside the CDR3, is DAMVIQNPRYQVTQFGKPVTLSCSQTLNHNVMYWYQQKSSQAPKLLFHYYDKDFNNEADTPDNFQSRRPNTSFCFLDIRSPGLGDTAMYLCATSGYRTGWGNEQFFGPGTRLTVL.

This chain uses TRBV9 with TRBJ2-7; 7 positions agree with TRBD2. With V trimmed by 4 bases and J by 0 bases, 4 bases remained unmatched. The CDR3 covers 14 residues. Germline-derived CDR1 and CDR2 are SGDLS and YYNGEE. The CDR3 sequence: CASSYAGDSYEQYF. Here the CDR3 DNA reads TGTGCCAGCAGCTACGCGGGAGACTCCTACGAGCAGTACTTC.

The chain is built from TRBV15 and TRBJ1-1; D is perhaps TRBD1 (6 bases). V was clipped by 0 bases and J by 1 base, with 18 bases between them. The CDR3 runs 18 residues. Germline assignment: CDR1 LNHNV and CDR2 YYDKDF (reference sequence). The CDR3 coding sequence is TGTGCCACCAGCAGAGAAGGGGTGGGGGCAGAGTCGAACACTGAAGCTTTCTTT. Its protein is CATSREGVGAESNTEAFF.

The rearrangement uses TRBV5-6 and TRBJ1-5, with D unresolved. Germline values: CDR1 SGHDT, CDR2 YYEEEE. The CDR3 length is 13 residues. Trimming took 0 bases from V and 4 from J, leaving 5 bases between them. The CDR3 sequence: CASSLAGNQPQHF. CDR3 DNA: TGTGCCAGCAGCTTGGCCGGGAATCAGCCCCAGCATTTT.

This clone was detected a few times. The CDR3 reads CASMSDTGHYYEQYF. Here the CDR3 DNA reads TGTGCCAGCATGTCGGACACGGGACACTACTACGAGCAGTACTTC. The rearrangement uses TRBV6-5 and TRBJ2-7; perhaps TRBD1 as D (6 bases). CDR3 length equals 15 residues. Trimming shortened V by 7 bases and J by 3 bases, and 19 bases separated the two germline ends. Germline assignment: CDR1 MNHEY and CDR2 SVGAGI.

This rearrangement joins TRBV12-5 to TRBJ2-5; 7 bases are shared with TRBD1. Trimming removed 4 bases from V and 2 bases from J; junction bases left unmatched: 7. The length of the CDR3 is 15 residues. Germline lookup yields CDR1 LGHNT and CDR2 FRNRAP. The CDR3 DNA is TGTGCTAGTGGTTCTGGACAGGAACTGCAAGAGACCCAGTACTTC. Amino acids: CASGSGQELQETQYF. The full variable domain, its missing parts supplied by reference TRBV12-5 and TRBJ2-5, is DARVTQTPRHKVTEMGQEVTMRCQPILGHNTVFWYRQTMMQGLELLAYFRNRAPLDDSGMPKDRFSAEMPDATLATLKIQPSEPRDSAVYFCASGSGQELQETQYFGPGTRLLVL.

Here the CDR3 DNA reads TGTGCCAGTAGAACCGGGCCTAGCCAGTTCTTC. Translated: CASRTGPSQFF. V gene TRBV19 combines with J gene TRBJ2-1; D possibly corresponds to TRBD2 (5 bases). The germline V gene has CDR1 LNHDA and CDR2 SQIVND (reference sequence). The germline V and J ends were trimmed by 6 bases and 13 bases, with 13 bases remaining between them. This CDR3 contains 11 residues.

J is TRBJ1-5 and V is TRBV19; 7 bases match TRBD1. There are 14 residues in the CDR3. V shed 3 bases, J shed 7 bases, and the junction held 6 bases outside the gene matches. From germline, CDR1 is LNHDA and CDR2 SQIVND (reference sequence). CDR3 residues: CASSIDREDQPQHF. CDR3 DNA: TGTGCCAGTAGTATTGACAGGGAGGACCAGCCCCAGCATTTT.

This clone was counted a single time. The chain combines TRBV6-5 with TRBJ1-4, with D maybe TRBD1 (6 bases). V gave up 11 bases and J gave up 5 bases, with 12 bases separating them. This CDR3 has 12 amino acids. The germline V gene encodes CDR1 MNHEY and CDR2 SVGAGI. The CDR3 coding sequence is TGTGCCGGCGGACAGAGCAATGAAAAACTGTTTTTT. Amino acid sequence: CAGGQSNEKLFF.

The rearrangement uses TRBV19 and TRBJ2-1; 8 bases are a match to TRBD2. CDR3 length: 15 amino acids. Germline lookup yields CDR1 LNHDA and CDR2 SQIVND (reference sequence). The V and J ends lost 5 bases and 2 bases, in that order; junction bases with no gene match: 5. In nucleotides, the CDR3 is TGTGCCAGTAGTCCGGGACTAGAAACCTACAATGAGCAGTTCTTC. Its translation is CASSPGLETYNEQFF.

This clone has just a few counts. An end of the junction differs from the germline gene, which may be a read error. The gene calls are TRBV7-7 and TRBJ2-5; a possible D gene is TRBD2 (6 bases). The CDR3 loop spans 14 amino acids. The germline CDR1 and CDR2 sequences are SSHAT and FNYEAQ (reference sequence). The CDR3 DNA reads TGTGCTAGCAGCTTAGGCCGCGGGAAAGAGACCCAGTACTTC. Translating it yields CASSLGRGKETQYF.

The gene calls are TRBV28 and TRBJ2-7; 8 bases agree with TRBD2. The CDR3 spans 14 residues. Losses at the gene ends were 3 bases for V and 5 bases for J; bases not matched to a gene: 6. CDR1 is MDHEN and CDR2 is SYDVKM in the germline V gene. CDR3 bases: TGTGCCAGCAGTTTTAGCGGGACTTTGAACGAGCAGTACTTC. Translating it yields CASSFSGTLNEQYF.

The J gene is TRBJ1-1, the V gene TRBV30; 8 bases agree with TRBD1. Germline V gene data show CDR1 as GTSNPN and CDR2 as SVGIG (reference sequence). This CDR3 comprises 16 residues. Trimming cost V 1 base and J 0 bases; bases outside gene matches: 7. In DNA form, the CDR3 reads TGTGCCTGGAGTGGGCAGGGGGCTCCTATGAACACTGAAGCTTTCTTT. Its protein product is CAWSGQGAPMNTEAFF.

The rearrangement uses TRBV21-1 and TRBJ2-5; the table assigns TRBD2, which was not confirmed against the DNA. TRBV21-1 is reported as a pseudogene. The CDR3 contains 16 residues. CDR3 protein: CASSNSPSMSEETQYF. DNA for the CDR3: TGTGCCAGCAGCAACTCCCCTAGTATGTCAGAAGAGACCCAGTACTTC.

The chain uses TRBV5-1 and TRBJ1-1, with D hard to call. CDR1 is SGHRS and CDR2 is YFSETQ in the germline V gene. This CDR3 has 14 residues. Trimming cost V 0 bases and J 5 bases, with 11 bases left between them. The DNA of the CDR3 is TGCGCCAGCAGCTTGGCGCATGGAGGGACTGAAGCTTTCTTT. Its protein product is CASSLAHGGTEAFF. The full variable domain, in which reference TRBV5-1 and TRBJ1-1 provide the parts outside the CDR3, is KAGVTQTPRYLIKTRGQQVTLSCSPISGHRSVSWYQQTPGQGLQFLFEYFSETQRNKGNFPGRFSGRQFSNSRSEMNVSTLELGDSALYLCASSLAHGGTEAFFGQGTRLTVV.

The V and J genes are TRBV13 and TRBJ2-5, with TRBD1 identical over 7 bases. Germline V lookup: CDR1 PRHDT, CDR2 FYEKMQ (reference sequence). After removal of 5 bases from V and 4 bases from J, the junction contained 7 bases not matched to a gene. CDR3 length: 14 amino acids. The CDR3: CASSPDRDTETQYF. The CDR3 bases are TGTGCCAGCAGCCCTGACAGGGACACAGAGACCCAGTACTTC.